Below, 11 T cell receptor beta chains from the same sample are listed, as sequenced in a study of early T cells in non-severe SARS-CoV-2 infection. A single record per CDR3 protein comes from TCRdb applying MiXCR to the 5' RACE reads. The sample shows tens of thousands of distinct CDR3 sequences, 8% to 13% of them seen only once. Sample: whole blood, taken at baseline. Receptors originate from an adult who was a healthcare worker with PCR-confirmed SARS-CoV-2 infection or an uninfected control (not recorded which).

This clonotype was seen repeatedly, ten times or more. V usage is TRBV11-2 and J usage is TRBJ2-1, with 11 bases matching TRBD2. The CDR3 consists of 17 residues. Losses at the gene ends were 1 base for V and 5 bases for J; bases not matched to a gene: 7. Germline assignment: CDR1 SGHAT and CDR2 FQNNGV. CDR3: CASSLGGSGRADNEQFF. CDR3 coding DNA: TGTGCCAGCAGCTTAGGCGGTAGCGGGAGGGCGGACAATGAGCAGTTCTTC.

This clonotype was observed a few times. This may come from a read error, since a much larger clone is one base off. The chain combines TRBV6-1 with TRBJ1-5, with TRBD1 matching over 7 bases. Germline CDR1 reads MNHNS; CDR2 reads SASEGT. V was clipped by 2 bases and J by 0 bases; unmatched bases: 1. The CDR3 contains 15 residues. The CDR3: CASSETGDSNQPQHF. The DNA of the CDR3 is TGTGCCAGCAGTGAAACAGGGGATAGCAATCAGCCCCAGCATTTT.

This clonotype was detected a few times. The CDR3 is CASSPHRDRANYEQYF. DNA for the CDR3: TGTGCCAGTAGCCCCCATCGGGACAGGGCCAACTACGAGCAGTACTTC. This chain connects TRBV19 to TRBJ2-7; TRBD1 matches 9 bases. CDR1 is LNHDA, CDR2 SQIVND, per germline (reference sequence). Trimming took 6 bases from V and 3 from J; bases not matched to a gene: 12. The CDR3 length is 16 residues.

The chain has TRBV27 and TRBJ2-1, with a possible D match to TRBD2 (5 bases). This CDR3 is built from 13 residues. Trimming took off 5 bases at V and 6 bases at J, with 11 bases between the two ends. Germline V lookup: CDR1 MNHEY, CDR2 SMNVEV (reference sequence). This chain's CDR3 is CASSLLGGNEQFF. CDR3 nucleotides: TGTGCCAGCAGTCTCTTAGGAGGCAATGAGCAGTTCTTC.

The CDR3 here is CASSPNWGSSYGYTF. CDR3 DNA sequence: TGTGCCAGCAGCCCCAACTGGGGCAGCAGCTATGGCTACACCTTC. The chain recombines TRBV7-9 with TRBJ1-2; tentative D call: TRBD1 (5 bases). The CDR3 loop spans 15 amino acids. Trimming stripped 5 bases from V and 4 bases from J, with 17 bases between. The germline CDR1 and CDR2 sequences are SEHNR and FQNEAQ (reference sequence).

This clonotype was seen at least ten times. The rearrangement uses TRBV7-8 and TRBJ2-5, with TRBD1 matching over 7 bases. Per germline, CDR1 SGHVS and CDR2 FQNEAQ. The CDR3 is 15 amino acids. V trimming: 4 bases; J trimming: 1 base; junction bases outside the gene matches: 6. The CDR3 nucleotides read TGTGCCAGCAGCTCGATGACAGGGCGCCAAGAGACCCAGTACTTC. Its translation is CASSSMTGRQETQYF.

A few counts support this clonotype. The V call is TRBV24-1, the J call TRBJ2-1, with unresolved D. From germline, CDR1 is KGHDR and CDR2 SFDVKD. V was pared by 0 bases and J by 10 bases, with 3 bases between. The CDR3 runs 11 residues. The CDR3: CATSDLREQFF. CDR3 nucleotides: TGTGCCACCAGTGATTTGCGGGAGCAGTTCTTC.

This chain joins TRBV11-2 and TRBJ1-2; D is unclear. This CDR3 is built from 12 residues. Germline CDR1 reads SGHAT; CDR2 reads FQNNGV. The V end lost 4 bases, the J end lost 11 bases, and 14 bases lay between the germline ends. The CDR3 DNA sequence: TGTGCCAGCAGCTCGGAGGGCACCCTTTACACCTTC. It translates to CASSSEGTLYTF.

The genes are TRBV7-9 and TRBJ2-7; D is possibly TRBD2 (6 bases). V lost 5 bases, J lost 9 bases, and 20 bases lay in between. Germline V CDR1 and CDR2: SEHNR, FQNEAQ (reference sequence). CDR3 length: 14 residues. The CDR3 coding sequence is TGTGCCAGCAGCCCGCTGGGGGGTCAAAAAGGGCAGTACTTC. As protein: CASSPLGGQKGQYF.

The rearrangement joins TRBV29-1 to TRBJ2-7, with TRBD1 matching 7 bases. Losses at the gene ends were 6 bases for V and 4 bases for J; bases not matched to a gene: 6. Germline assignment: CDR1 SQVTM and CDR2 ANQGSEA. This CDR3 is 12 amino acids long. The chain's CDR3 is CSVADREYEQYF. The CDR3 DNA sequence: TGCAGCGTCGCCGACAGGGAGTACGAGCAGTACTTC.

A few counts support this clonotype. The chain recombines TRBV15 with TRBJ2-5, with D possibly called TRBD1 or TRBD2 (5 bases each). The CDR3 has 12 amino acids. CDR1 is LNHNV, CDR2 YYDKDF, per germline (reference sequence). V was cut by 0 bases and J by 7 bases, with 6 bases left in between. The CDR3 sequence: CATSRDGGTQYF. CDR3 DNA sequence: TGTGCCACCAGCAGAGATGGGGGGACCCAGTACTTC.